This TCR beta chain is drawn from a study of T cells in localized non-small cell lung cancer. General study findings and limits: Uninvolved adjacent lung had higher T cell clonality than tumor and all other tissues.

To note about this clone: Its target is not known.

Only in-frame clones appear in the TCRdb table, and some are missing; sequencing was by immunoSEQ multiplex PCR. The sample consists of roughly 17,000 clones, roughly 89% of them appearing once. The germline gives CDR1 SGHAT, CDR2 FQDESV (reference sequence). This CDR3 comprises 16 residues. The germline V and J ends were trimmed by 2 bases and 6 bases, with 17 bases remaining between them. This chain joins TRBV11-1 and TRBJ2-1; a possible D gene is TRBD2 (5 bases). Sample: peripheral blood, taken before any cancer treatment. The sequence was obtained from a male donor at least 60 years old with stage II squamous cell lung carcinoma. In DNA form, the CDR3 reads TGTGCCAGCAGCTTAAGTCGAGGGAGAGGCGGCAATGAGCAGTTCTTC. Translating gives CASSLSRGRGGNEQFF.